This is a list of T cell receptor beta chains from one sample in a study of chronic HIV infection and antiretroviral therapy. TCRdb itself ran the 5' RACE reads through MiXCR, one entry per CDR3 protein. The sample records more than 40,000 distinct CDR3 sequences, about 20% being singletons. Sample: peripheral blood. Source of these receptors: an adult who had HIV and had not received antiretroviral therapy, or was an uninfected healthy control (not recorded which). CDR3s include the opening cysteine and the closing phenylalanine or tryptophan. The D gene is left open where the match is weak. Rows may omit the clone size; those that give it use once, few, many or a size class.

-,16,TRBV14,TRBD2,TRBJ2-1,CASSQERLAGLNEQFF,TGTGCCAGCAGCCAAGAAAGACTAGCGGGATTAAATGAGCAGTTCTTC
many,15,TRBV5-1,TRBD2,TRBJ2-1,CASRLTLAGGNEQFF,TGCGCCAGCAGGTTGACACTAGCGGGAGGCAATGAGCAGTTCTTC
many,13,TRBV11-1,-,TRBJ2-7,CASSLAGAYEQYF,TGTGCCAGCAGCTTAGCGGGGGCCTACGAGCAGTACTTC
few,13,TRBV27,-,TRBJ1-1,CASSLGGGVEAFF,TGTGCCAGCAGTTTAGGAGGGGGGGTTGAAGCTTTCTTT
-,15,TRBV9,TRBD2,TRBJ2-1,CASSTGTSGSDEQFF,TGTGCCAGCAGCACCGGGACTAGCGGGAGTGACGAGCAGTTCTTC
-,13,TRBV2,-,TRBJ1-1,CASSDPFWTEAFF,TGTGCCAGCAGCGATCCGTTTTGGACTGAAGCTTTCTTT
few,11,TRBV6-5,-,TRBJ2-3,CASRDTDTQYF,TGTGCCAGCAGAGATACAGATACGCAGTATTTT
few,16,TRBV15,-,TRBJ1-5,CATSRDGGWGNQPQHF,TGTGCCACCAGCAGAGATGGGGGATGGGGAAATCAGCCCCAGCATTTT
-,15,TRBV5-1,-,TRBJ1-3,CASSPVGGSGNTIYF,TGCGCCAGCAGCCCGGTGGGCGGCTCTGGAAACACCATATATTTT
-,12,TRBV30,-,TRBJ2-7,CAWSRGSYEQYF,TGTGCCTGGAGTCGTGGGAGCTACGAGCAGTACTTC
-,16,TRBV4-1,TRBD2,TRBJ2-1,CASSQESQLAYDEQFF,TGCGCCAGCAGCCAAGAGTCGCAACTAGCGTACGATGAGCAGTTCTTC
-,14,TRBV7-3,-,TRBJ1-2,CASSLSPGQNSYTF,TGTGCCAGCAGCTTATCCCCCGGACAGAATAGCTACACCTTC
few,16,TRBV10-2,TRBD1,TRBJ1-2,CASSESGTGGIYGYTF,TGCGCCAGCAGTGAGTCGGGGACAGGGGGCATCTATGGCTACACCTTC
few,11,TRBV29-1,-,TRBJ1-1,CSVDLATEAFF,TGCAGCGTTGATTTGGCTACTGAAGCTTTCTTT
medium-sized,14,TRBV10-3,TRBD1,TRBJ2-7,CAISERGQGDEQYF,TGTGCCATCAGTGAGCGGGGACAGGGAGACGAGCAGTACTTC
few,15,TRBV29-1,TRBD2,TRBJ2-1,CSAAPGTSAGNEQFF,TGCAGCGCTGCCCCGGGGACTAGCGCTGGCAATGAGCAGTTCTTC
few,14,TRBV29-1,TRBD2,TRBJ2-7,CSVYLAGVPYEQYF,TGCAGCGTCTACCTAGCGGGGGTGCCCTACGAGCAGTACTTC
few,13,TRBV29-1,-,TRBJ1-4,CSVKGRLNEKLFF,TGCAGCGTTAAGGGACGGCTGAATGAAAAACTGTTTTTT
-,13,TRBV19,-,TRBJ1-1,CASTPGAGIGTFF,TGTGCCAGTACCCCGGGTGCAGGGATCGGAACTTTCTTT
few,14,TRBV28,-,TRBJ2-7,CASTAGTHSYEQYF,TGTGCCAGCACCGCAGGGACACACTCCTACGAGCAGTACTTC
-,13,TRBV7-9,-,TRBJ1-1,CASSMDMNTEAFF,TGTGCCAGCAGTATGGATATGAACACTGAAGCTTTCTTT
-,14,TRBV28,-,TRBJ1-5,CAIQPRMSNQPQHF,TGTGCCATCCAACCCCGGATGAGCAATCAGCCCCAGCATTTT
-,15,TRBV28,TRBD1,TRBJ2-7,CASSLVRQGIYEQYF,TGTGCCAGCAGTTTAGTGCGACAGGGGATATACGAGCAGTACTTC
-,11,TRBV2,-,TRBJ1-1,CASQRTTEAFF,TGTGCCAGCCAAAGAACCACTGAAGCTTTCTTT
few,14,TRBV28,TRBD1,TRBJ1-1,CASSLTGRDTEAFF,TGTGCCAGCAGTCTGACAGGGAGGGACACTGAAGCTTTCTTT
many,11,TRBV30,TRBD2,TRBJ2-1,CAWSPTSGLFF,TGTGCCTGGAGCCCGACTAGCGGCCTATTCTTC
few,15,TRBV2,-,TRBJ1-5,CASSELRNSNQPQHF,TGTGCCAGCAGTGAACTCAGGAATAGCAATCAGCCCCAGCATTTT
few,14,TRBV2,-,TRBJ2-1,CASRGLQGYNEQFF,TGTGCCAGCAGAGGACTACAGGGATACAATGAGCAGTTCTTC
few,14,TRBV9,-,TRBJ2-2,CASSVVSSTGELFF,TGTGCCAGCAGCGTAGTATCCAGCACTGGGGAGCTGTTTTTT
-,16,TRBV28,TRBD2,TRBJ2-3,CASRELTSGSTDTQYF,TGTGCCAGCAGGGAGTTGACTAGCGGAAGCACAGATACGCAGTATTTT
-,12,TRBV29-1,-,TRBJ2-3,CSGGRGTDTQYF,TGCAGCGGGGGACGGGGCACAGATACGCAGTATTTT
-,12,TRBV29-1,-,TRBJ2-3,CSVGASTDTQYF,TGCAGCGTAGGAGCTAGCACAGATACGCAGTATTTT
-,17,TRBV28,TRBD1,TRBJ2-3,CASSPLPGTGGSDTQYF,TGTGCCAGCAGTCCCTTACCAGGGACAGGGGGATCAGATACGCAGTATTTT
few,15,TRBV28,-,TRBJ2-7,CASSPLNRDPYEQYF,TGTGCCAGCAGTCCGCTGAACAGGGACCCCTACGAGCAGTACTTC
-,11,TRBV4-1,-,TRBJ1-4,CASSRGEKLFF,TGCGCCAGCAGCCGTGGGGAAAAACTGTTTTTT
few,16,TRBV6-1,TRBD2,TRBJ2-3,CASTLGSGSRTDTQYF,TGTGCCAGCACCCTCGGGAGCGGGAGTAGGACAGATACGCAGTATTTT
few,15,TRBV5-1,-,TRBJ2-1,CASSFSQGSYNEQFF,TGCGCCAGCAGCTTTAGCCAGGGTTCGTACAATGAGCAGTTCTTC
few,13,TRBV2,-,TRBJ2-5,CASSDWGAETQYF,TGTGCCAGCAGTGACTGGGGAGCAGAGACCCAGTACTTC
few,16,TRBV24-1,TRBD2,TRBJ2-1,CATSGTGLAGGIEQFF,TGTGCCACCAGTGGCACCGGACTAGCGGGAGGGATTGAGCAGTTCTTC